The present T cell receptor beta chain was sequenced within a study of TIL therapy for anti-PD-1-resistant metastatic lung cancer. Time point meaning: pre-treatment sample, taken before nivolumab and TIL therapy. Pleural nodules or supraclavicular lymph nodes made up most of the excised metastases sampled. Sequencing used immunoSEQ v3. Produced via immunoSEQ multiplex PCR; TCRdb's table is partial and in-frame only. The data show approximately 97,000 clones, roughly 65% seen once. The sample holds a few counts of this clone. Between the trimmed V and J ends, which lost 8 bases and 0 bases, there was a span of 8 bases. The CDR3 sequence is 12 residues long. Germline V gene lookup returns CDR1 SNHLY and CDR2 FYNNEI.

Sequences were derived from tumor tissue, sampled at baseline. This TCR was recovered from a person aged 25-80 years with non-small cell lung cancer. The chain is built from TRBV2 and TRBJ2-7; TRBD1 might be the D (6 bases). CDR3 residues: CASWDNSYEQYF. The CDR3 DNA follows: TGTGCCAGCTGGGACAACTCCTACGAGCAGTACTTC.